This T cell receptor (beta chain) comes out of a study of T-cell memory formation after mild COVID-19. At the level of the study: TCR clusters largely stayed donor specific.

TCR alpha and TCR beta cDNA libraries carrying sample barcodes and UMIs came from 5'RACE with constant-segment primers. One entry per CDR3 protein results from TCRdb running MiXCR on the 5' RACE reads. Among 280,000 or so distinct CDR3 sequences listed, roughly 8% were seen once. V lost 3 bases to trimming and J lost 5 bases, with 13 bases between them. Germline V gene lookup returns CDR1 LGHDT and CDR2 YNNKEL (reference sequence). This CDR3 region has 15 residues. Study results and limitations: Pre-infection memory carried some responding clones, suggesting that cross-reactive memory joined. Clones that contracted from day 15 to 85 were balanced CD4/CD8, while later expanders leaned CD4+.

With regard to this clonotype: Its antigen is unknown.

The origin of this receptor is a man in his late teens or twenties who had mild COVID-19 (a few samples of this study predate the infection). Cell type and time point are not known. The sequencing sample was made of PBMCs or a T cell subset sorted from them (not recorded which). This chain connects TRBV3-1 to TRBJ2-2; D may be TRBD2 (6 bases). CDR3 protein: CASSQVLARTGELFF. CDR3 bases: TGTGCCAGCAGCCAGGTGCTAGCGAGAACCGGGGAGCTGTTTTTT.